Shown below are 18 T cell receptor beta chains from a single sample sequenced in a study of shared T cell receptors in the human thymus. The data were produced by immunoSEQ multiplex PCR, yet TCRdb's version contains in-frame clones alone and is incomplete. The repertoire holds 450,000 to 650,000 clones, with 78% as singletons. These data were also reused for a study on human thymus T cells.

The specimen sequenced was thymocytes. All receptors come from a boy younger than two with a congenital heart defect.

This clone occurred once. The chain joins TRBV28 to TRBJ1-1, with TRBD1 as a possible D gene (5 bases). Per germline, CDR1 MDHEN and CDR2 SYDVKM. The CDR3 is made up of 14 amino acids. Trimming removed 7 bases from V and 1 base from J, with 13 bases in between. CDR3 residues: CASTQGQGNTEAFF. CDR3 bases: TGTGCCAGCACACAAGGTCAGGGGAACACTGAAGCTTTCTTT.

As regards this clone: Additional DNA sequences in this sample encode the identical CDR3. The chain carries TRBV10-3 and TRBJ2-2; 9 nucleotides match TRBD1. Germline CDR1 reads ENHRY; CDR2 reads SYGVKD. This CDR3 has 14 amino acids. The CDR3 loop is CAIPGTGLTGELFF. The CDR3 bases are TGTGCTATTCCCGGGACAGGGCTTACCGGGGAGCTGTTTTTT.

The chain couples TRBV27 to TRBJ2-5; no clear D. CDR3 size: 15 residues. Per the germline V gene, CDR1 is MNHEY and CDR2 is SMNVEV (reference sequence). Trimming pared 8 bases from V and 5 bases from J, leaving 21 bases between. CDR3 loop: CASGPTPGGGETQYF. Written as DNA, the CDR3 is TGTGCCAGCGGCCCTACCCCGGGTGGCGGCGAGACCCAGTACTTC.

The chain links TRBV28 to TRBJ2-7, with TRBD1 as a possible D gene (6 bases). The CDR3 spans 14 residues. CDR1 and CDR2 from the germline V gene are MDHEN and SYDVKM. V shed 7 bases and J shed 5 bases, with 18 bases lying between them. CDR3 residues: CASTVPQGLNEQYF. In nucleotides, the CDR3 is TGTGCCAGCACCGTTCCACAGGGTTTGAACGAGCAGTACTTC.

The CDR3 DNA is TGTGCTAGTGCTACCTCGATTGCGCCAAGGAACACTGAAGCTTTCTTT. This translates into CASATSIAPRNTEAFF. The rearrangement joins TRBV12-5 to TRBJ1-1; D is unresolved. There are 16 residues in the CDR3. Germline-derived CDR1 and CDR2 are LGHNT and FRNRAP. The V and J ends lost 7 bases and 1 base respectively, with 19 bases between them. The full variable domain, completed using reference TRBV12-5 and TRBJ1-1, is DARVTQTPRHKVTEMGQEVTMRCQPILGHNTVFWYRQTMMQGLELLAYFRNRAPLDDSGMPKDRFSAEMPDATLATLKIQPSEPRDSAVYFCASATSIAPRNTEAFFGQGTRLTVV.

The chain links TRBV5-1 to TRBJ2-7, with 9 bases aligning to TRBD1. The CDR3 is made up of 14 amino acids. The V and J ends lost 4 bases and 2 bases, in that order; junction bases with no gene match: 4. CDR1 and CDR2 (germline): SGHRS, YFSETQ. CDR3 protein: CASSGDRDPYEQYF. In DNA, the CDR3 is TGCGCCAGCAGCGGGGACAGGGACCCCTACGAGCAGTACTTC.

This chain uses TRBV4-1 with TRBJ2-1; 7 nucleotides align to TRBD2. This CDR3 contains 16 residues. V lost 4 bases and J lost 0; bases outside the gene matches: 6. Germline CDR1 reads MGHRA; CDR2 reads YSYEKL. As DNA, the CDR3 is TGCGCCAGCAGCCCCCTCGGGGGGAGCTCCTACAATGAGCAGTTCTTC. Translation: CASSPLGGSSYNEQFF.

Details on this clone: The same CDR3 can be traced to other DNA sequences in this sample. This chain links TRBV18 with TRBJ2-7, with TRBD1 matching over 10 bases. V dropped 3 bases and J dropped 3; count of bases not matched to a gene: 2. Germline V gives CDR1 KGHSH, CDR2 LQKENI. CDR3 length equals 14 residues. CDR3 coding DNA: TGTGCCAGCTCACCCCGGGACAGGGGCTACGAGCAGTACTTC. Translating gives CASSPRDRGYEQYF. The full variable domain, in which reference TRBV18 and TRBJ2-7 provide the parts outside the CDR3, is NAGVMQNPRHLVRRRGQEARLRCSPMKGHSHVYWYRQLPEEGLKFMVYLQKENIIDESGMPKERFSAEFPKEGPSILRIQQVVRGDSAAYFCASSPRDRGYEQYFGPGTRLTVT.

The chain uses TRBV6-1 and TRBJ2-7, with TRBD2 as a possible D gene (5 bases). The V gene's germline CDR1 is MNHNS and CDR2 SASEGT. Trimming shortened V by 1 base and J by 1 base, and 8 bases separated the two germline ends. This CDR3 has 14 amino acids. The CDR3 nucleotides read TGTGCCAGCAGTGAAGTCGGACTTTCCTACGAGCAGTACTTC. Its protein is CASSEVGLSYEQYF.

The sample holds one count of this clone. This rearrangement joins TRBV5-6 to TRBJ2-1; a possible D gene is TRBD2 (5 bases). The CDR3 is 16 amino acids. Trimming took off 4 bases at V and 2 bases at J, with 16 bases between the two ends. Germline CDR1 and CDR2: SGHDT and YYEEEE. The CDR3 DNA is TGTGCCAGCAGCCCAGGACTCCCAGCGGCCTACAATGAGCAGTTCTTC. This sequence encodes CASSPGLPAAYNEQFF.

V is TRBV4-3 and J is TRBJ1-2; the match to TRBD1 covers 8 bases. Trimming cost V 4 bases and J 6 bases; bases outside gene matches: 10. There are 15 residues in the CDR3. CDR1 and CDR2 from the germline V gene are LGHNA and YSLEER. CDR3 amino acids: CASSLTSRGRNGYTF. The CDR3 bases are TGCGCCAGCAGCCTTACCTCCAGGGGGCGAAATGGCTACACCTTC.

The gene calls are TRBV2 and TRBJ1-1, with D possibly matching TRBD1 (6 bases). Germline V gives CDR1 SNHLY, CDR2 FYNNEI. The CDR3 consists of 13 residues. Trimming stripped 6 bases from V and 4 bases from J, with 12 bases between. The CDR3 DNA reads TGTGCCAGCAGACAGGGCTTGAGCACTGAAGCTTTCTTT. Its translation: CASRQGLSTEAFF.

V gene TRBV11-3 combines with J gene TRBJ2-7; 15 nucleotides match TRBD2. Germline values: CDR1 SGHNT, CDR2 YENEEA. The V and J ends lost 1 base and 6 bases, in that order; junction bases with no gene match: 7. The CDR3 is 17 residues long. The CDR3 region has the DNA TGTGCCAGCAGCTTAGGGACTAGCGGGAGGGCCTGGGCCGAGCAGTACTTC. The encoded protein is CASSLGTSGRAWAEQYF.

The CDR3 DNA sequence: TGTGCCAGCAGCCAAGTCCTAGCGGACAATGAGCAGTTCTTC. Protein product: CASSQVLADNEQFF. The chain employs TRBV14 and TRBJ2-1; 7 bases align to TRBD2. V shed 1 base and J 5 bases; nucleotides not matched to a gene: 2. Germline loops: CDR1 SGHDN, CDR2 FVKESK. This CDR3 spans 14 amino acids.

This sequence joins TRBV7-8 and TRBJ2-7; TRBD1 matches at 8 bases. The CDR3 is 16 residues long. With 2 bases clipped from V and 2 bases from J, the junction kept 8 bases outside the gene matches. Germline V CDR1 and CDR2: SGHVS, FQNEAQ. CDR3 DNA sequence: TGTGCCAGCAGCTTAAACTGGACAGGGCCCGCCTACGAGCAGTACTTC. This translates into CASSLNWTGPAYEQYF.

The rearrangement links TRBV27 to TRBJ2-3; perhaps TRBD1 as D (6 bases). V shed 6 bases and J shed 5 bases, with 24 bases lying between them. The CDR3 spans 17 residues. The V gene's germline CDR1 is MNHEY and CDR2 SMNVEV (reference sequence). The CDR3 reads CASSQGPGTRRKDTQYF. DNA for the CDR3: TGTGCCAGCAGCCAGGGGCCCGGGACGAGGAGGAAAGATACGCAGTATTTT.

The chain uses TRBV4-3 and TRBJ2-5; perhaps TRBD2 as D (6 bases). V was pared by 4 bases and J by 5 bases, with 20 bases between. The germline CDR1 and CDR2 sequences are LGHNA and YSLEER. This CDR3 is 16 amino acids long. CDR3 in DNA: TGCGCCAGCAGCCCCCACCCGGACGCGGCGGGGGAGACCCAGTACTTC. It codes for CASSPHPDAAGETQYF.

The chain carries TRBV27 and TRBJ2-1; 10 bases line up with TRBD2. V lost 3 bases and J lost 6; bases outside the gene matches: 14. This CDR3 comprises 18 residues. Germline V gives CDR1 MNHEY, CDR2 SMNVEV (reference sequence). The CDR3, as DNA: TGTGCCAGCAGTTTTTATCGCGACCAGCGGGAGGGCCCCAATGAGCAGTTCTTC. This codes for CASSFYRDQREGPNEQFF.